This T cell receptor beta chain was recorded in a study of blood T cell repertoires in COVID-19. This clone has a handful of counts. Assay: immunoSEQ multiplex PCR; the TCRdb copy retains only in-frame clones and omits some. The sample records tens of thousands of clones, about 87% being singletons. This clonotype was sampled from a man aged 55 to 69 with acute or convalescent COVID-19. Sequencing input: peripheral blood.

The CDR3 bases are TGTGCCACCAGCAGAGGAGGGAAAGATCAGCCCCAGCATTTT. It yields the protein CATSRGGKDQPQHF. The chain links TRBV15 to TRBJ1-5, with no clear D. The length of the CDR3 is 14 residues. Germline V gene lookup returns CDR1 LNHNV and CDR2 YYDKDF (reference sequence). V was shortened by 1 base and J by 5 bases, with 9 bases between the two germline ends.